Here is one T cell receptor (beta chain) with its context. The target antigen is unknown. Sequencing used immunoSEQ multiplex PCR; TCRdb keeps in-frame clones, though not all of them. The data show tens of thousands of clones, 80% to 90% seen once. This entry is derived from a study of T cell responses to AZD1222 COVID-19 vaccine. The CDR3 spans 15 residues. Per the germline V gene, CDR1 is MNHEY and CDR2 is SVGAGI. J lost 2 bases, V lost 7 bases, and 5 bases had no gene match. General study points: Two AZD1222 doses significantly raised spike-specific TCR breadth and depth over controls. Unmutated regions of variants are reportedly targeted by nearly half of spike-specific TCRs. Just 5 or 6 AZD1222 recipients tested seropositive at baseline. Donors, mostly white British, included more females; clonal diversity was possibly underestimated.

This receptor was obtained from an adult in good health. This rearrangement joins TRBV6-5 to TRBJ1-5, with TRBD1 identical over 10 bases. Material: peripheral blood, obtained on day 0 of AZD1222 vaccination. CDR3 DNA sequence: TGTGCCAGCACCAGGGACAGGGGCGGCAATCAGCCCCAGCATTTT. Protein product: CASTRDRGGNQPQHF.